The clone carrying this T cell receptor (beta chain) was picked up many times. The antigen remains undetermined. The template for TCR beta VDJ and CDR3 sequence profiling was genomic DNA. TCRdb called the reads again in MiXCR, with one record for every CDR3 protein. Of a few hundred thousand distinct CDR3 sequences detected, 34% appear once; the ten largest clones hold roughly 1.1%. Germline assignment: CDR1 KGHDR and CDR2 SFDVKD. The ends lost 6 bases at V and 2 bases at J; junction bases unmatched: 5. The CDR3 totals 15 residues. These data are taken from a study of CD8+CD57+ T cells in acquired aplastic anemia. As for the study in general: On average, sorted CD4+ and CD8+ cells gave roughly 2.9 ug of DNA. In CD4+ cells, healthy donors produced an average of about 10 million reads.

Regarding the study as a whole: Patients showed no significant difference from controls in CD8+ Simpson's diversity. Overlap between patients and controls comprised roughly 28 CD8+ CDR3 sequences.

The chain employs TRBV24-1 and TRBJ1-5, with TRBD1 matching 8 bases. The sequenced sample was sorted CD4+, CD8+, or CD8+CD57+ T cells (not recorded which) from PBMCs. The TCR sequence derives from a human donor in good health, serving as a control. The CDR3 loop is CATSTGGMGNQPQHF. CDR3 DNA: TGTGCCACCAGTACAGGGGGAATGGGCAATCAGCCCCAGCATTTT.